This note documents a single T cell receptor (beta chain) sequence. These data originate in a study of blood T cell repertoires in COVID-19. Background on the study: Samples representing acute and convalescent COVID-19 were sourced from the United States, Italy and Spain. In each case, the material was cDNA or gDNA derived from T cells, B-cell-depleted T cells, or PBMCs.

Trimming pared 1 base from V and 1 base from J, leaving 7 bases between. The CDR3 is 14 amino acids. Germline values: CDR1 SGHDT, CDR2 YYEEEE. Original processing notes: Nucleated cell number was recorded as an estimate derived from reference gene primer amplification. Sequencing used immunoSEQ multiplex PCR; TCRdb keeps in-frame clones, though not all of them. V, J and clone size are taken as reported in that table, and D and trimming were inferred from the DNA itself. This table has 80,000 to 100,000 clones, more than 75% appearing once. The chain combines TRBV5-6 with TRBJ2-3; a weak D match, TRBD2 (5 bases). The sequenced sample consisted of peripheral blood. This TCR derives from a human donor in a cohort sampled during active COVID-19. The CDR3 DNA reads TGTGCCAGCAGCTTGAGGACTCGCACAGATACGCAGTATTTT. Translated, it gives CASSLRTRTDTQYF. The complete variable domain, with remaining parts taken from reference TRBV5-6 and TRBJ2-3, reads DAGVTQSPTHLIKTRGQQVTLRCSPKSGHDTVSWYQQALGQGPQFIFQYYEEEERQRGNFPDRFSGHQFPNYSSELNVNALLLGDSALYLCASSLRTRTDTQYFGPGTRLTVL.